The 10 T cell receptor beta chains presented below share a single source sample, sequenced in a study of T cell responses to AZD1222 COVID-19 vaccine. Here immunoSEQ multiplex PCR was the method, and the copy in TCRdb shows in-frame clones only, minus some. The top ten clones hold 4% to 6% of a sample with about 89,000 clones, around nine tenths of them seen once. Here the sequenced sample was peripheral blood, taken on day 0 of MenACWY control vaccination. The receptors here all came from an adult in good health.

The count of this clone is one. The V call is TRBV12-3 or TRBV12-4, the J call TRBJ2-5; 9 bases map to TRBD2. The CDR3 is made up of 13 amino acids. V shed 6 bases, J shed 5 bases, and the junction held 4 bases outside the gene matches. The CDR3 DNA reads as TGTGCCAGCAGGGTAGCGGGAGAGGAGACCCAGTACTTC. Translated, it gives CASRVAGEETQYF.

The chain uses TRBV7-6 and TRBJ1-1, with 8 bases that match TRBD1. CDR1 and CDR2 (germline): SGHVS, FNYEAQ. The CDR3 consists of 13 residues. Unmatched junction bases numbered 1, after V lost 4 bases and J lost 3 bases. CDR3 residues: CASSSQGDTEAFF. As DNA, the CDR3 is TGTGCCAGCAGCTCACAGGGGGACACTGAAGCTTTCTTT.

V usage is TRBV18 and J usage is TRBJ1-4; D unresolved. The ends were cut back, 6 bases at V and 0 bases at J, with 11 bases in the middle. The germline CDR1 and CDR2 sequences are KGHSH and LQKENI. There are 15 residues in the CDR3. CDR3 amino acids: CASSPASATNEKLFF. CDR3 bases: TGTGCCAGCTCCCCGGCATCAGCAACTAATGAAAAACTGTTTTTT.

The chain couples TRBV5-4 to TRBJ1-6; TRBD1 aligns across 9 bases. The CDR3 extends over 15 amino acids. Losses at the gene ends were 4 bases for V and 10 bases for J; bases not matched to a gene: 9. Germline-derived CDR1 and CDR2 are SGHNT and YYREEE (reference sequence). In DNA, the CDR3 is TGTGCCAGCAGCACCGGACAGGGGCTGGACTCACCCCTCCACTTT. Amino acids: CASSTGQGLDSPLHF.

This chain joins TRBV19 and TRBJ1-1; 7 bases are a match to TRBD1. This CDR3 spans 16 amino acids. Germline lookup yields CDR1 LNHDA and CDR2 SQIVND (reference sequence). J lost 5 bases, V lost 7 bases, and 16 bases had no gene match. The CDR3 nucleotides are TGTGCCAGTACCGACCTACCACAGGGGAGTGGGACTGAAGCTTTCTTT. Its protein is CASTDLPQGSGTEAFF.

This chain uses TRBV7-2 with TRBJ2-3; 10 nucleotides align to TRBD2. V lost 8 bases, J lost 3 bases, and 14 bases stayed unmatched. The CDR3 sequence is 17 residues long. Germline-derived CDR1 and CDR2 are SGHTA and FQGNSA. The CDR3 here is CASGPGIAGGRTDTQYF. DNA of the CDR3: TGTGCCAGCGGACCTGGAATAGCGGGGGGTAGGACAGATACGCAGTATTTT.

In this sample, this clone turned up once. The chain recombines TRBV7-2 with TRBJ1-1; TRBD1 matches at 7 bases. The junction had 5 bases not matched to a gene; V was cut back by 1 base and J by 3 bases. Per the germline V gene, CDR1 is SGHTA and CDR2 is FQGNSA. The CDR3 is 15 residues long. CDR3 bases: TGTGCCAGCAGCTTAGTAGGAGGGGGCGACACTGAAGCTTTCTTT. This translates into CASSLVGGGDTEAFF.

The chain is built from TRBV10-3 and TRBJ2-1, with 14 positions matching TRBD2. V gave up 10 bases and J gave up 8 bases; unmatched junction bases: 10. This CDR3 region has 15 residues. The germline V gene encodes CDR1 ENHRY and CDR2 SYGVKD. The CDR3 sequence: CATTMGLAGDDEQFF. The DNA of the CDR3 is TGTGCCACCACTATGGGACTAGCGGGAGACGATGAGCAGTTCTTC.

V and J are TRBV10-3 and TRBJ2-7, with TRBD2 identical over 9 bases. This CDR3 has 14 residues. Unmatched junction bases numbered 2, after V lost 0 bases and J lost 5 bases. CDR1 ENHRY and CDR2 SYGVKD come from the germline V gene. This CDR3 reads CAISESSGSDEQYF. For the CDR3, the DNA is TGTGCCATCAGTGAGTCTAGCGGGAGTGACGAGCAGTACTTC.

CDR3 region: CASRGGLAGVGELFF. CDR3 sequence (DNA): TGTGCCAGCAGGGGGGGACTAGCGGGAGTCGGGGAGCTGTTTTTT. The chain has TRBV2 and TRBJ2-2, with 14 nucleotides matching TRBD2. CDR1 is SNHLY, CDR2 FYNNEI, per germline. This CDR3 comprises 15 residues. V lost 6 bases, J lost 7 bases, and 4 bases stayed unmatched.